The rows below give T cell receptor beta chains drawn from one sample of a study of CD8+CD57+ T cells in acquired aplastic anemia. One entry per CDR3 protein, called by TCRdb with MiXCR from the reads. Here the sample spans 250,000 to 300,000 distinct CDR3 sequences, 50% to 70% being singletons. Material: sorted CD4+, CD8+, or CD8+CD57+ T cells (not recorded which) from PBMCs. The receptor source for this set is a human donor with severe aplastic anemia or a healthy control (not recorded which). Each CDR3 is given with its conserved first and last residue. D genes are given only for firm matches. Part of the rows lack a size; the others show once, few, many or a class for expanded clones.

-	TRBJ2-1	-	TRBV24-1	TGTGCCACCAGTGAGGGGTTCCCGCCCTACAATGAGCAGTTCTTC	CATSEGFPPYNEQFF
-	TRBJ2-7	-	TRBV9	TGTGCCAGCAGCGTCTTCTCAGGAGGGTTCGAGCAGTACTTC	CASSVFSGGFEQYF
-	TRBJ2-7	-	TRBV20-1	TGCAGTGCAACTCGGGACGGAAACTACGAGCAGTACTTC	CSATRDGNYEQYF
-	TRBJ2-5	TRBD1	TRBV2	TGTGCCAGCAGTGAGGGGACAGGGCCCCAAGAGACCCAGTACTTC	CASSEGTGPQETQYF
many	TRBJ2-7	-	TRBV7-2	TGTGCCAGCAGCTTGGGGGATCGCGAGCAGTACTTC	CASSLGDREQYF
-	TRBJ1-1	-	TRBV20-1	TGCAGTGCTAGACCCAGAGGGGAGACTGAAGCTTTCTTT	CSARPRGETEAFF
few	TRBJ1-1	-	TRBV15	TGTGCCACCAGCAGGTACATATCAAAGGACACTGAAGCTTTCTTT	CATSRYISKDTEAFF
-	TRBJ2-5	TRBD1	TRBV14	TGTGCCAGCAGCCGTTGGGACAGGGGGGGAGAGACCCAGTACTTC	CASSRWDRGGETQYF
once	TRBJ2-7	TRBD2	TRBV11-2	TGTGCCAGCAGCTTAGTTAGCGGGAGGGCAGGGACCTACGAGCAGTACTTC	CASSLVSGRAGTYEQYF
many	TRBJ2-1	TRBD1	TRBV25-1	TGTGCCAGCAGTGACCCCCGACAGGGGAACTACAATGAGCAGTTCTTC	CASSDPRQGNYNEQFF
-	TRBJ2-3	-	TRBV7-9	TGTGCCAGCAGGGAACAGGGTAGCACAGATACGCAGTATTTT	CASREQGSTDTQYF
many	TRBJ1-2	TRBD1	TRBV5-5	TGTGCCAGCAGCTTGGGGGGACAGGGTAGGAACTATGGCTACACCTTC	CASSLGGQGRNYGYTF
-	TRBJ1-1	-	TRBV19	TGTGCCAGTAGTATGCAACGGTTGAACACTGAAGCTTTCTTT	CASSMQRLNTEAFF
-	TRBJ2-1	TRBD2	TRBV2	TGTGCCAGCGAGGCCCTAGCGGGAGTCCACAATGAGCAGTTCTTC	CASEALAGVHNEQFF
few	TRBJ2-1	TRBD2	TRBV7-2	TGTGCCAGCAGCGTCCGCGGGGGGGCGGCCTACAATGAGCAGTTCTTC	CASSVRGGAAYNEQFF
many	TRBJ2-2	-	TRBV11-2	TGTGCCAGCAGCTTAGTAGGGGGAATGAACACCGGGGAGCTGTTTTTT	CASSLVGGMNTGELFF
many	TRBJ1-6	-	TRBV6-1	TGTGCCAGCAGTGAAGTAGAGGGTAATTCACCCCTCCACTTT	CASSEVEGNSPLHF
-	TRBJ1-2	-	TRBV15	TGTGCCACCAGCAGAGGGCACAGAGCCTTTAACTATGGCTACACCTTC	CATSRGHRAFNYGYTF
many	TRBJ2-5	TRBD1	TRBV7-9	TGTGCCAGCAGCTTATTACCAAGGGACAGTAATCGACCCCAGTACTTC	CASSLLPRDSNRPQYF
-	TRBJ1-5	-	TRBV20-1	TGCAGTGCTAGAGATACCACACGAGGGGCCCGGCAGCCCCAGCATTTT	CSARDTTRGARQPQHF
-	TRBJ1-1	-	TRBV7-2	TGTGCCAGCAGCTTACTAGGGTTCGGCACTGAAGCTTTCTTT	CASSLLGFGTEAFF
many	TRBJ1-2	-	TRBV12-3/TRBV12-4	TGTGCCAGCAGCACCTTGGGGGGTTATGGCTACACCTTC	CASSTLGGYGYTF
once	TRBJ2-2	-	TRBV11-3	TGTGCCAGCAGCCAATTTTCCGGGGAGCTGTTTTTT	CASSQFSGELFF
-	TRBJ2-7	TRBD2	TRBV19	TGTGCCAGTAGTCCCACACTAGCGCGCTCCTACGAGCAGTACTTC	CASSPTLARSYEQYF
-	TRBJ2-1	-	TRBV5-8	TGTGCCAGCAGCCTTCGCTCACGGGGGCCAAGGGCTGAGCAGTTCTTC	CASSLRSRGPRAEQFF
once	TRBJ2-3	TRBD2	TRBV7-6	TGTGCCAGCTCAGCGGGGGGGCATGCTAGCACAGATACGCAGTATTTT	CASSAGGHASTDTQYF
-	TRBJ2-7	-	TRBV5-5	TGTGCCAGCAGCTTAGTCGACGGTCCCTACGAGCAGTACTTC	CASSLVDGPYEQYF
-	TRBJ2-7	-	TRBV4-1	TGCGCCAGCAGTACCCCTGCACTGACCTACGAGCAGTACTTC	CASSTPALTYEQYF
many	TRBJ2-7	TRBD1	TRBV2	TGTGCCAGCAGTCGGGACAGGGAGACCCTGGGGTACTTC	CASSRDRETLGYF
-	TRBJ1-6	-	TRBV11-2	TGTGCCAGCAGCGCCGTCGGGACCGAATATTCACCCCTCCACTTT	CASSAVGTEYSPLHF
-	TRBJ2-7	-	TRBV19	TGTGCCAGTAGTACCGTGTGTGCTTACGTGCAGTACTTC	CASSTVCAYVQYF
-	TRBJ1-5	-	TRBV20-1	TGCAGTGCTAAGCCTCAGGGTGAAGGGCCCCAGCATTTT	CSAKPQGEGPQHF
many	TRBJ2-3	-	TRBV5-1	TGCGCCAGCCGTATACCCTCAGGGGAAGATACGCAGTATTTT	CASRIPSGEDTQYF
-	TRBJ1-2	-	TRBV2	TGTGCCAGCAGGGGATCAGGCTACACCTTC	CASRGSGYTF
many	TRBJ1-4	-	TRBV4-2	TGTGCCAGCAGCCAAGTTTCGGGTGGGGGTGAAAAACTGTTTTTT	CASSQVSGGGEKLFF
many	TRBJ2-3	TRBD2	TRBV6-5	TGTGCCAGCAGCCGACTGAGCGGGGGCCTACGTCCCGATACGCAGTATTTT	CASSRLSGGLRPDTQYF
-	TRBJ2-7	-	TRBV29-1	TGCAGCGTTGAACCCCTTGGGGCGGGGGAGCAGTACTTC	CSVEPLGAGEQYF
-	TRBJ2-1	-	TRBV2	TGTGCCAGCGCGGAATACTTGAGCTCCTACAATGAGCAGTTCTTC	CASAEYLSSYNEQFF
-	TRBJ2-7	-	TRBV29-1	TGCAGCGCCCGAAGGGGGGGCTCCTACGAGCAGTACTTC	CSARRGGSYEQYF
-	TRBJ2-7	TRBD2	TRBV5-5	TGTGCCAGCAGCCCGGGAGGGGGGGGGCGAGCCGAGCAGTACTTC	CASSPGGGGRAEQYF
-	TRBJ1-2	-	TRBV29-1	TGCAGTGACCAAGGGGTAGGCAACTATGGCTACACCTTC	CSDQGVGNYGYTF
-	TRBJ1-3	-	TRBV10-3	TGTGCCATCAGTGATAGCTCTGGAAACACCATATATTTT	CAISDSSGNTIYF
-	TRBJ2-5	TRBD2	TRBV29-1	TGCAGCGTTCGGATAGCGGGGGTGGAAGAGACCCAGTACTTC	CSVRIAGVEETQYF
-	TRBJ2-1	TRBD2	TRBV29-1	TGCAGCGTTGTGACTAGCAGGTCAATCAATGAGCAGTTCTTC	CSVVTSRSINEQFF
-	TRBJ1-5	-	TRBV5-1	TGCGCCAGCAGCTTGGTGTATGTAGGGTACAATCAGCCCCAGCATTTT	CASSLVYVGYNQPQHF
-	TRBJ1-5	-	TRBV2	TGTGCCAGCAGTGACAGAGACAGTTCCTACCAGCCCCAGCATTTT	CASSDRDSSYQPQHF
-	TRBJ2-1	-	TRBV18	TGTGCCAGCTCAGAAGGTGCAGGTACTGAGCAGTTCTTC	CASSEGAGTEQFF
-	TRBJ1-6	TRBD1	TRBV10-3	TGTGCCCACAGGGGGGGTGAAAATTCACCCCTCCACTTT	CAHRGGENSPLHF
-	TRBJ2-7	-	TRBV5-1	TGCGCCAGCAGCTTGGACACTATCTACGAGCAGTACTTC	CASSLDTIYEQYF